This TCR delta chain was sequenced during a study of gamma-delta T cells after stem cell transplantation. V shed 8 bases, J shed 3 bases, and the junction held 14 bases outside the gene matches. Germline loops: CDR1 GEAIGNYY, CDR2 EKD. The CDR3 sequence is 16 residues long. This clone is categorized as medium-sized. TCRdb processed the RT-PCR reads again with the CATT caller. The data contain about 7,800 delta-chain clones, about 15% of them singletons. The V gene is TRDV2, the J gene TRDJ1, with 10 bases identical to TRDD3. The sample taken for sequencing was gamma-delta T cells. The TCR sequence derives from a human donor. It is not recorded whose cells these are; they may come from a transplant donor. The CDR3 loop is CAYSFSAGGYADKLIF. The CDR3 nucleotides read TGTGCCTATTCATTTTCCGCCGGGGGATACGCCGATAAACTCATCTTT.